Sequencing of this T cell receptor beta chain was carried out in a study of blood T cell repertoires in COVID-19. Study-level background: Donors in the United States, Italy and Spain gave samples during acute or convalescent COVID-19. Sample material is recorded as cDNA or gDNA derived from T cells, B-cell-depleted T cells, or PBMCs.

Per the study methods: Amplification of reference gene primers was used by the study to estimate nucleated cell counts. The table came from immunoSEQ multiplex PCR; TCRdb's copy has only in-frame clones and leaves some out. V and J calls and clone size follow that table, whereas D and trimming were derived from the DNA. The table has approximately 98,000 clones, about 80% seen once; the top ten hold 4.1%. The V gene end was trimmed by 2 bases and the J gene end by 0 bases; junction bases not matched to a gene: 3. This CDR3 is built from 16 residues. CDR1 MNHEY and CDR2 SMNVEV come from the germline V gene (reference sequence).

This TCR was recovered from a man between 60 and 70 years old with acute or convalescent COVID-19. The material sequenced was peripheral blood. The chain couples TRBV27 to TRBJ2-1; 8 bases are a match to TRBD2. CDR3 in DNA: TGTGCCAGCAGTTTACGGGGACTAGGCTCCTACAATGAGCAGTTCTTC. Residues: CASSLRGLGSYNEQFF.